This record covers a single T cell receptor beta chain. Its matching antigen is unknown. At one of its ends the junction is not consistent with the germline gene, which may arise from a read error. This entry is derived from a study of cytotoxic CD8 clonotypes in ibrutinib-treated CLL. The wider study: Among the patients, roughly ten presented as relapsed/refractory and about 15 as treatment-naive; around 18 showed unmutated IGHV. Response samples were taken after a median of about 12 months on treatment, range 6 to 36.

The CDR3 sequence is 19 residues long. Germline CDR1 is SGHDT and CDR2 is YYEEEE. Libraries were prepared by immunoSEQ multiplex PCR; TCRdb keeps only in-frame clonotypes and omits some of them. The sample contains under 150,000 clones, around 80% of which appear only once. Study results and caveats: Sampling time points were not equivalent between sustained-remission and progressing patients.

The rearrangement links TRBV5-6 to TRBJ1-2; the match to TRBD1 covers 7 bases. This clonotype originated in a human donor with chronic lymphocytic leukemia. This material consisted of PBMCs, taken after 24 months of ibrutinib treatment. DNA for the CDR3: TGTGCCAGCAGCCCCCTGACAATTAGACTGTCCAGGGACAGCCCCGTACCCCACTTC. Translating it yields CASSPLTIRLSRDSPVPHF.